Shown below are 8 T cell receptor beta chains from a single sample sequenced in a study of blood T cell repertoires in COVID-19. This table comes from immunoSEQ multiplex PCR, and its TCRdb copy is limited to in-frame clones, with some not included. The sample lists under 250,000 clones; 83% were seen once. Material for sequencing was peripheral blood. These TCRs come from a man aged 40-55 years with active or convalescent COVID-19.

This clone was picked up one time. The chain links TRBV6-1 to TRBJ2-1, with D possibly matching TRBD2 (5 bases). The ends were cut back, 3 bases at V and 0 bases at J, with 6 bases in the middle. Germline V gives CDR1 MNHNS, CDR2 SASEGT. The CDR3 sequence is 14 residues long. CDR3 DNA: TGTGCCAGCAGTGACCGGGGCTCCTACAATGAGCAGTTCTTC. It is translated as CASSDRGSYNEQFF.

CDR3 DNA: TGCGCCAGCAGCCAAGATTGGCAGGACACTGAAGCTTTCTTT. This sequence encodes CASSQDWQDTEAFF. V gene TRBV4-3 combines with J gene TRBJ1-1; no firm D call. Trimming left V 0 bases short and J 3 bases short, with 8 bases between. CDR1 is LGHNA, CDR2 YSLEER, per germline. The CDR3 length is 14 residues.

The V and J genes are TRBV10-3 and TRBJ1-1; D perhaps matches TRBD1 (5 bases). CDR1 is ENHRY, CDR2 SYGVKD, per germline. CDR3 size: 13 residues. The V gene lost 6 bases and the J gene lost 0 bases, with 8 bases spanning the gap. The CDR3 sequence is CAIRGQMNTEAFF. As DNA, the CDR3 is TGTGCCATCAGGGGGCAAATGAACACTGAAGCTTTCTTT.

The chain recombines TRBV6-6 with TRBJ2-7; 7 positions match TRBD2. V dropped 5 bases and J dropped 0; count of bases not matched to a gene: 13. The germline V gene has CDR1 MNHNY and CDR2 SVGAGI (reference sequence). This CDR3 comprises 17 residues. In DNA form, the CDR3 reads TGTGCCAGCAGTCGTGGGGCTAGCGGTTCGAGCTCCTACGAGCAGTACTTC. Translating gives CASSRGASGSSSYEQYF.

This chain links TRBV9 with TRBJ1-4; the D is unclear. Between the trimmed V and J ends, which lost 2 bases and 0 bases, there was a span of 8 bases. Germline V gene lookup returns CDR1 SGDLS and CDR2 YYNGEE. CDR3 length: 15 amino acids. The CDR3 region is CASSVGSATNEKLFF. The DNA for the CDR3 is TGTGCCAGCAGCGTCGGGTCTGCAACTAATGAAAAACTGTTTTTT.

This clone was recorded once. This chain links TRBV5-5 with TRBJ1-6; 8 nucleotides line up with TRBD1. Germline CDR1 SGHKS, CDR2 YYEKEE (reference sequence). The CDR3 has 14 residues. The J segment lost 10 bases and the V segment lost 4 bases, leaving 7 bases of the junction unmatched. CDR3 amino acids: CASSRGQVGSPLHF. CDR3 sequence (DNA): TGTGCCAGCAGCCGGGGACAGGTGGGATCACCCCTCCACTTT. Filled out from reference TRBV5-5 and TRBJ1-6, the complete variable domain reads DAGVTQSPTHLIKTRGQQVTLRCSPISGHKSVSWYQQVLGQGPQFIFQYYEKEERGRGNFPDRFSARQFPNYSSELNVNALLLGDSALYLCASSRGQVGSPLHFGNGTRLTVT.

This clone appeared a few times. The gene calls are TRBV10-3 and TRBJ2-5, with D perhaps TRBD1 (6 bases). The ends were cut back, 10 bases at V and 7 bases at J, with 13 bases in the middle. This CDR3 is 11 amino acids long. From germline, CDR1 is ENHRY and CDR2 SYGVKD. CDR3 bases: TGTGCCAGCAGGGACATAGGGACCCAGTACTTC. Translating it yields CASRDIGTQYF.

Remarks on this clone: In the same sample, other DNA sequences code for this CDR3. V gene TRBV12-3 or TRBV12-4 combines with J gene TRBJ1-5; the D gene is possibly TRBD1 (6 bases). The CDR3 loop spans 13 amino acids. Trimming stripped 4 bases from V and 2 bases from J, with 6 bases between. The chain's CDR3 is CASSSGGNQPQHF. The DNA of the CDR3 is TGTGCCAGCAGTTCAGGGGGCAATCAGCCCCAGCATTTT.